This is a list of T cell receptor beta chains from one sample in a study of cytomegalovirus exposure and HLA in healthy donors. Libraries were prepared by immunoSEQ multiplex PCR; TCRdb keeps only in-frame clonotypes and omits some of them. The sample lists some 180,000 clones, 70% to 80% occurring once. Sequencing used PBMCs. The receptors were sampled from a man aged 18 to 30 in good health and CMV-seronegative. The CDR3 runs from the conserved cysteine through the conserved F or W. D genes are given only for firm matches. Rows give clone size only sometimes, using once, few, many, or a class for an expanded clone.

>TRBV9|.|TRBJ1-6|once
CASRWGDNSPLHF
TGTGCCAGCAGGTGGGGAGATAATTCACCCCTCCACTTT
>TRBV5-1|.|TRBJ2-2|.
CASSSNGLSDGELFF
TGCGCCAGCAGCTCTAACGGACTTTCGGACGGGGAGCTGTTTTTT
>TRBV10-1|TRBD2|TRBJ2-2|.
CASSRLAGEVGELFF
TGCGCCAGCAGTAGACTAGCGGGAGAAGTCGGGGAGCTGTTTTTT
>TRBV18|TRBD1|TRBJ1-2|.
CASSHNTRGLSGYTF
TGTGCCAGCTCACATAATACCAGGGGGCTGAGTGGCTACACCTTC
>TRBV6-1|TRBD2|TRBJ2-3|few
CASSVSAGTSGGGGYHTQYF
TGTGCCAGCAGTGTCTCGGCCGGGACTAGCGGGGGGGGAGGTTATCATACGCAGTATTTT
>TRBV5-8|.|TRBJ1-2|.
CASSLWEGSNYGYTF
TGTGCCAGCAGCTTGTGGGAGGGCTCTAACTATGGCTACACCTTC
>TRBV19|TRBD1|TRBJ2-1|.
CASSPTGQGYNEQFF
TGTGCCAGTAGCCCGACGGGACAGGGCTACAATGAGCAGTTCTTC
>TRBV6-6|TRBD1|TRBJ1-2|.
CASRRDRPYYGYTF
TGTGCCAGCAGGAGGGACAGACCCTACTATGGCTACACCTTC
>TRBV4-1|.|TRBJ1-3|.
CASSQKAGGSGNTIYF
TGCGCCAGCAGCCAAAAGGCGGGGGGATCTGGAAACACCATATATTTT
>TRBV30|.|TRBJ2-1|.
CAWSATHNEQFF
TGTGCCTGGAGTGCAACTCACAATGAGCAGTTCTTC
>TRBV27|TRBD2|TRBJ2-7|.
CASSLAAGRRLGSYEQYF
TGTGCCAGCAGTCTCGCGGCCGGGAGGAGGCTTGGAAGCTACGAGCAGTACTTC
>TRBV4-1|TRBD2|TRBJ2-3|.
CASSQVGLAGSDTQYF
TGCGCCAGCAGCCAAGTAGGACTAGCGGGATCCGATACGCAGTATTTT
>TRBV5-1|.|TRBJ1-1|.
CASTREEGTEAFF
TGCGCCAGCACCAGGGAGGAGGGCACTGAAGCTTTCTTT
>TRBV30|.|TRBJ1-6|.
CAWSSGDNSPLHF
TGTGCCTGGAGTTCAGGGGATAATTCACCCCTCCACTTT
>TRBV6-4|.|TRBJ1-1|few
CASSIKPNTEAFF
TGTGCCAGCAGTATCAAGCCTAACACTGAAGCTTTCTTT
>TRBV29-1|.|TRBJ1-1|.
CSSKAGDTEAFF
TGCAGCTCCAAGGCGGGGGACACTGAAGCTTTCTTT
>TRBV30|.|TRBJ1-5|.
CAWSLPLSAQHF
TGTGCCTGGAGTCTACCATTATCGGCCCAGCATTTT
>TRBV4-1|.|TRBJ1-1|.
CASSQGATEAFF
TGCGCCAGCAGCCAAGGGGCGACTGAAGCTTTCTTT
>TRBV7-9|TRBD2|TRBJ2-7|.
CASSLGGLAGGGPLEQYF
TGTGCCAGCAGCCTCGGGGGACTAGCGGGAGGGGGCCCCCTGGAGCAGTACTTC
>TRBV27|.|TRBJ1-1|.
CASSFNPNTEAFF
TGTGCCAGCAGTTTCAATCCGAACACTGAAGCTTTCTTT
>TRBV7-8|TRBD2|TRBJ2-7|.
CASGSGLEVSEQYF
TGTGCCAGCGGGTCGGGACTAGAAGTTTCCGAGCAGTACTTC
>TRBV25-1|.|TRBJ1-1|.
CASSSYPNTEAFF
TGTGCCAGCAGTTCTTATCCGAACACTGAAGCTTTCTTT
>TRBV27|.|TRBJ2-7|.
CASSTPGQGVVEQYF
TGTGCCAGCAGTACTCCGGGACAAGGGGTAGTCGAGCAGTACTTC
>TRBV9|.|TRBJ2-2|.
CASSTRGRGSGELFF
TGTGCCAGCAGCACTCGGGGGAGGGGGTCCGGGGAGCTGTTTTTT
>TRBV9|TRBD2|TRBJ2-3|.
CASSPRPLAGGTDTQYF
TGTGCCAGCAGCCCCCGGCCACTAGCGGGAGGCACAGATACGCAGTATTTT
>TRBV9|.|TRBJ2-3|few
CASSVNGAVRGDTQYF
TGTGCCAGCAGCGTAAACGGAGCGGTCCGAGGAGATACGCAGTATTTT
>TRBV27|TRBD1|TRBJ1-2|.
CASSSYRGGTGPHYGYTF
TGTGCCAGCAGTTCCTACCGAGGCGGGACAGGGCCCCACTATGGCTACACCTTC
>TRBV6-5|TRBD1|TRBJ2-5|.
CASTKTGGETQYF
TGTGCCAGCACCAAGACAGGGGGAGAGACCCAGTACTTC
>TRBV18|TRBD2|TRBJ2-7|few
CASSRGGFPYEQYF
TGTGCCAGCTCACGCGGGGGTTTTCCCTACGAGCAGTACTTC
>TRBV27|.|TRBJ1-6|.
CATRLRESSPLHF
TGTGCCACTCGGCTCAGGGAAAGCTCACCCCTCCACTTT
>TRBV5-1|.|TRBJ2-2|.
CASSSDTGGMNTGELFF
TGCGCCAGCAGCTCCGACACTGGAGGGATGAACACCGGGGAGCTGTTTTTT
>TRBV5-1|TRBD2|TRBJ2-7|.
CASSFDSGSRSYEQYF
TGCGCCAGCAGCTTTGATAGCGGGAGCCGCTCCTACGAGCAGTACTTC
>TRBV19|TRBD2|TRBJ2-1|.
CASSIVSGGLYNEQFF
TGTGCCAGTAGTATAGTTAGCGGGGGCCTTTACAATGAGCAGTTCTTC
>TRBV15|TRBD1|TRBJ1-1|.
CATSIDRGNEAFF
TGTGCCACCAGCATCGACAGGGGGAATGAAGCTTTCTTT
>TRBV7-8|.|TRBJ1-2|once
CASSPGETGYGYTF
TGTGCCAGCAGCCCGGGGGAGACTGGCTATGGCTACACCTTC
>TRBV30|TRBD1|TRBJ2-1|.
CAWTTPGTGGIYNEQFF
TGTGCCTGGACGACTCCTGGGACAGGGGGCATCTACAATGAGCAGTTCTTC
>TRBV7-9|TRBD1|TRBJ1-6|.
CASSSDRDGSPLHF
TGTGCCAGCAGCTCAGACAGGGACGGTTCACCCCTCCACTTT
>TRBV10-3|.|TRBJ2-3|.
CAISESGSGSTDTQYF
TGTGCCATCAGTGAGTCCGGGTCCGGGAGCACAGATACGCAGTATTTT
>TRBV7-9|.|TRBJ2-7|.
CASSSLGIPHTWSEQYF
TGTGCCAGCAGTTCACTAGGAATTCCTCATACTTGGTCCGAGCAGTACTTC
>TRBV28|TRBD1|TRBJ2-7|.
CASSFDRLRDRGVYEQYF
TGTGCCAGCAGTTTTGATCGTCTGCGGGACAGGGGGGTTTACGAGCAGTACTTC
>TRBV28|TRBD1|TRBJ2-2|.
CASSRDRGGTGELFF
TGTGCCAGCAGTCGGGACAGGGGTGGGACCGGGGAGCTGTTTTTT
>TRBV6-5|.|TRBJ2-7|.
CASRRTANYEQYF
TGTGCCAGCAGGCGGACAGCAAACTACGAGCAGTACTTC
>TRBV7-7|TRBD2|TRBJ2-7|few
CASSAGGGVKYF
TGTGCTAGCAGCGCGGGGGGGGGTGTTAAGTACTTC